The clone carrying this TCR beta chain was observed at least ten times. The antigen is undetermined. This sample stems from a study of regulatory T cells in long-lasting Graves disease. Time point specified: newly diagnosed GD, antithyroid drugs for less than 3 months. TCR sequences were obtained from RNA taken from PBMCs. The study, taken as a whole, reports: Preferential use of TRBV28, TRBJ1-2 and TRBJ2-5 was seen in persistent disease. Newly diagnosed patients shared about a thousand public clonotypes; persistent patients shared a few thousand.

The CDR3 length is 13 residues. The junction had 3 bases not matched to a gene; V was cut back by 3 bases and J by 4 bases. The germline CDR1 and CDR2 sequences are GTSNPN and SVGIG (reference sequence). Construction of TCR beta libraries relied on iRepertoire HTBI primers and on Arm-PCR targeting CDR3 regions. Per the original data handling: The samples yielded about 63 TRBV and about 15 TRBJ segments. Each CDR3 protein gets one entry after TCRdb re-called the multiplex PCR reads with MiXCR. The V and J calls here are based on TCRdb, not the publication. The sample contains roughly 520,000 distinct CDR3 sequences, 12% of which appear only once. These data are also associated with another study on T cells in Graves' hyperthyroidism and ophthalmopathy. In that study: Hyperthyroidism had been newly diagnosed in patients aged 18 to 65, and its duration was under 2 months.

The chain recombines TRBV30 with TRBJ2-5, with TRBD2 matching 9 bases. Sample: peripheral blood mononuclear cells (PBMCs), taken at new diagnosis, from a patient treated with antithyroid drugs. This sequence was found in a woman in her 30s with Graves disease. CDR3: CAWSPLAGETQYF. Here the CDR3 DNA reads TGTGCCTGGAGCCCACTAGCGGGAGAGACCCAGTACTTC.